The 15 T cell receptor beta chains below all came from one sample that was sequenced in a study of OX40 agonist ivuxolimab in advanced cancers. TCRdb keeps only in-frame clones here, not all; method: immunoSEQ multiplex PCR. The sample contains some 48,000 clones, about 93% of which appear only once. The sequences come from CD4+ or CD8+ T cells sorted from blood, collected in a trial of the OX40 agonist ivuxolimab. All receptors come from an adult with an advanced solid tumor such as melanoma, head and neck, liver or kidney cancer.

The CDR3 sequence is CASSPEGSGLLNYGYTF. The CDR3, as DNA: TGTGCCAGCAGCCCAGAGGGGAGCGGGCTTCTTAACTATGGCTACACCTTC. The rearrangement links TRBV7-9 to TRBJ1-2; D may be TRBD1 (5 bases). V was cut by 5 bases and J by 1 base, with 20 bases left in between. Germline lookup yields CDR1 SEHNR and CDR2 FQNEAQ (reference sequence). The CDR3 is 17 residues long.

To note about this clone: The identical CDR3 is also encoded by other nucleotide sequences in the sample. The chain combines TRBV7-9 with TRBJ1-5, with unresolved D. CDR1 and CDR2 from the germline V gene are SEHNR and FQNEAQ (reference sequence). The length of the CDR3 is 14 residues. Trimming took off 5 bases at V and 0 bases at J, with 8 bases between the two ends. CDR3 region: CASSPSTSNQPQHF. DNA for the CDR3: TGTGCCAGCAGCCCCTCGACTAGCAATCAGCCCCAGCATTTT.

The V and J genes are TRBV27 and TRBJ1-1, with a tentative D call TRBD1 (5 bases). With 8 bases removed from V and 0 bases from J, the gap between germline ends came to 13 bases. The CDR3 is 14 amino acids. Germline CDR1 reads MNHEY; CDR2 reads SMNVEV (reference sequence). CDR3 nucleotide sequence: TGTGCCAGCGCTTCGAGGGGCGTGAACACTGAAGCTTTCTTT. Its translation: CASASRGVNTEAFF.

The rearrangement uses TRBV2 and TRBJ1-2; 8 bases fit TRBD1. In germline, CDR1 is SNHLY, CDR2 FYNNEI. After removal of 8 bases from V and 7 bases from J, the junction contained 6 bases not matched to a gene. The CDR3 is 12 amino acids. CDR3 sequence (DNA): TGTGCCAGCGGACAGGGAATAGGTGGCTACACCTTC. Translation gives CASGQGIGGYTF.

The chain combines TRBV6-6 with TRBJ2-3, with D uncertain. The germline V gene has CDR1 MNHNY and CDR2 SVGAGI (reference sequence). CDR3 length: 15 residues. The ends were cut back, 8 bases at V and 0 bases at J, with 15 bases in the middle. The CDR3 loop is CASGRPASSTDTQYF. CDR3 coding DNA: TGTGCCAGCGGAAGACCAGCTTCTAGCACAGATACGCAGTATTTT.

Notes on this clone: One end of the junction is discordant with germline, which a read error may explain. The V and J genes are TRBV15 and TRBJ1-5; no firm D call. The CDR3 runs to 15 residues. Germline CDR1 is LNHNV and CDR2 is YYDKDF (reference sequence). The CDR3 reads CATSGDSGGNQPQHF. The CDR3 DNA reads as TGTGCCACCAGCGGAGATTCAGGCGGCAATCAGCCCCAGCATTTT. The full variable domain, completed using reference TRBV15 and TRBJ1-5, is DAMVIQNPRYQVTQFGKPVTLSCSQTLNHNVMYWYQQKSSQAPKLLFHYYDKDFNNEADTPDNFQSRRPNTSFCFLDIRSPGLGDTAMYLCATSGDSGGNQPQHFGDGTRLSIL.

The chain joins TRBV4-1 to TRBJ1-1; D is possibly TRBD1 (6 bases). CDR1 MGHRA and CDR2 YSYEKL come from the germline V gene. V was cut by 4 bases and J by 3 bases, with 21 bases left in between. The CDR3 runs 17 residues. CDR3 in DNA: TGCGCCAGCAGCCTTCGGGGGATGACAGGCGGGGACACTGAAGCTTTCTTT. Protein product: CASSLRGMTGGDTEAFF.

This chain uses TRBV7-8 with TRBJ1-5, with TRBD1 as a possible D gene (6 bases). The CDR3 loop spans 16 amino acids. V dropped 4 bases and J dropped 4 bases, with 17 bases sitting between them. Germline V lookup: CDR1 SGHVS, CDR2 FQNEAQ. CDR3 sequence (DNA): TGTGCCAGCAGCTCCGCGGGGGGGGGCCCTAATCAGCCCCAGCATTTT. It yields the protein CASSSAGGGPNQPQHF.

The chain links TRBV4-1 to TRBJ1-5, with D tentatively TRBD1 (5 bases). V lost 0 bases and J 0 bases, leaving 9 bases between the germline ends. Germline V lookup: CDR1 MGHRA, CDR2 YSYEKL. This CDR3 spans 16 amino acids. CDR3 in amino acids: CASSQEEGLSNQPQHF. The CDR3, as DNA: TGCGCCAGCAGCCAAGAAGAGGGACTTAGCAATCAGCCCCAGCATTTT.

In its sample, this clone was seen a few times. The chain has TRBV6-5 and TRBJ2-3; TRBD1 or TRBD2 may be the D gene (6 bases each). Trimming cost V 5 bases and J 4 bases, with 16 bases left between them. The CDR3 is made up of 15 amino acids. Germline lookup yields CDR1 MNHEY and CDR2 SVGAGI. CDR3 nucleotides: TGTGCCAGCAGTGCGGGACTTACAGGGCCAGATACGCAGTATTTT. This gives the protein CASSAGLTGPDTQYF.

The chain links TRBV4-1 to TRBJ2-7; D unclear. The CDR3 runs to 15 residues. Trimming stripped 4 bases from V and 4 bases from J, with 17 bases between. Germline V lookup: CDR1 MGHRA, CDR2 YSYEKL. CDR3 in DNA: TGCGCCAGCAGCCCAAAAACTCCCGCGGTTTACGAGCAGTACTTC. Its translation: CASSPKTPAVYEQYF.

The V gene is TRBV6-6, the J gene TRBJ1-1; no firm D call. V gave up 5 bases and J gave up 5 bases, with 15 bases separating them. This CDR3 is 14 amino acids long. Germline V gives CDR1 MNHNY, CDR2 SVGAGI (reference sequence). Here the CDR3 DNA reads TGTGCCAGCAGTGTTGGACGGGGAGGGACTGAAGCTTTCTTT. Translation: CASSVGRGGTEAFF.

The V gene is TRBV5-6, the J gene TRBJ2-1; unclear D gene. V gave up 3 bases and J gave up 2 bases, with 6 bases separating them. The V gene's germline CDR1 is SGHDT and CDR2 YYEEEE. The CDR3 has 13 amino acids. CDR3 sequence reads: CASSSDTYNEQFF. The CDR3 region has the DNA TGTGCCAGCAGCTCGGATACCTACAATGAGCAGTTCTTC. Filled out from reference TRBV5-6 and TRBJ2-1, the complete variable domain reads DAGVTQSPTHLIKTRGQQVTLRCSPKSGHDTVSWYQQALGQGPQFIFQYYEEEERQRGNFPDRFSGHQFPNYSSELNVNALLLGDSALYLCASSSDTYNEQFFGPGTRLTVL.

The chain employs TRBV15 and TRBJ2-7; D might be TRBD1 (5 bases). The CDR3 loop spans 13 amino acids. The V gene's germline CDR1 is LNHNV and CDR2 YYDKDF (reference sequence). V dropped 1 base and J dropped 6 bases, with 10 bases sitting between them. The CDR3 DNA is TGTGCCACCAGCAGAGGTAGGGGTGGCGAGCAGTACTTC. As protein: CATSRGRGGEQYF.

The rearrangement links TRBV7-9 to TRBJ2-7, with D perhaps matching TRBD1 (5 bases). Germline values: CDR1 SEHNR, CDR2 FQNEAQ (reference sequence). The CDR3 is 16 amino acids. With 4 bases removed from V and 0 bases from J, the gap between germline ends came to 16 bases. CDR3 protein: CASSSATAPTSYEQYF. The CDR3 coding sequence is TGTGCCAGCAGCTCCGCGACAGCCCCCACCTCCTACGAGCAGTACTTC.